The entry that follows covers one T cell receptor beta chain sequence. The data were taken from a study of blood T cell repertoires in COVID-19. Study details: Some COVID-19 samples were acute and others convalescent; all came from the United States, Italy and Spain. PBMCs, B-cell-depleted T cells, or T cells provided the cDNA or gDNA that made up the material.

Original analysis: It was from reference gene primer amplification that nucleated cell counts were estimated. Measured with immunoSEQ multiplex PCR; TCRdb has only the in-frame clones, and not every one. V and J calls and clone size are given by that table; D and trimming were obtained from the DNA. Of about 260,000 clones listed, 65% to 85% are singletons. Trimming took 5 bases from V and 4 from J, leaving 15 bases between them. The germline V gene encodes CDR1 GTSNPN and CDR2 SVGIG (reference sequence). CDR3 length equals 14 residues. The rearrangement uses TRBV30 and TRBJ1-3, with a possible D match to TRBD1 (5 bases). The sample taken for sequencing was peripheral blood. This receptor was identified in a woman between 40 and 55 years old who had recovered from COVID-19. The CDR3, as DNA: TGTGCCTGGCAGGGACTGCCCTCGGGAAACACCATATATTTT. This gives the protein CAWQGLPSGNTIYF.